Below are 22 T cell receptor beta chains sequenced from a single sample in a study of technical replicates of blood from a few donors. Clones were read by immunoSEQ multiplex PCR, and TCRdb kept only the in-frame ones, dropping some. The sample has approximately 99,000 clones; roughly 96% are singletons. Sequenced material: T cells isolated from PBMCs. These TCRs come from a human donor in good health.

This sequence joins TRBV25-1 and TRBJ2-3; 9 bases are a match to TRBD1. The CDR3 length is 14 residues. Germline V CDR1 and CDR2: MGHDK, SYGVNS. With V trimmed by 1 base and J by 7 bases, 3 bases remained unmatched. CDR3 bases: TGTGCCAGCAGTGAATGGGGACAGGGCTATACGCAGTATTTT. It is translated as CASSEWGQGYTQYF.

The chain couples TRBV9 to TRBJ2-3, with 9 bases aligning to TRBD2. The V gene's germline CDR1 is SGDLS and CDR2 YYNGEE. With V trimmed by 3 bases and J by 4 bases, 12 bases remained unmatched. The CDR3 contains 17 residues. CDR3 nucleotide sequence: TGTGCCAGCAGCGAAGAAATAGCGGGAGTAAGGGCAGATACGCAGTATTTT. It is translated as CASSEEIAGVRADTQYF.

The V gene is TRBV6-5, the J gene TRBJ2-2; possibly TRBD2 for D (7 bases). In germline, CDR1 is MNHEY, CDR2 SVGAGI. The V end was cut by 6 bases, the J end by 5 bases, with 16 bases between. The CDR3 loop spans 15 amino acids. CDR3 sequence: CASSPMGGRTGELFF. CDR3 bases: TGTGCCAGCAGCCCAATGGGGGGGCGAACCGGGGAGCTGTTTTTT.

The rearrangement uses TRBV25-1 and TRBJ1-2; 7 bases map to TRBD1. Germline CDR1 and CDR2: MGHDK and SYGVNS. CDR3 size: 16 residues. J was trimmed by 2 bases and V by 3 bases; bases with no gene match: 9. CDR3 sequence (DNA): TGTGCCAGCAGTGATTGGGGACAGATCAGCAACTATGGCTACACCTTC. It codes for CASSDWGQISNYGYTF.

This clone was recorded once. V usage is TRBV10-2 and J usage is TRBJ1-4; possibly TRBD1 for D (6 bases). V gave up 5 bases and J gave up 7 bases, with 11 bases separating them. Germline V gene data show CDR1 as WSHSY and CDR2 as SAAADI. The CDR3 sequence is 13 residues long. This chain's CDR3 is CASSRQAGEKLFF. For the CDR3, the DNA is TGCGCCAGCAGTCGACAGGCGGGTGAAAAACTGTTTTTT.

The gene calls are TRBV2 and TRBJ1-4; 7 bases line up with TRBD1. V dropped 8 bases and J dropped 7; count of bases not matched to a gene: 10. The CDR3 has 14 residues. CDR1 and CDR2 (germline): SNHLY, FYNNEI. The CDR3 nucleotides read TGTGCCAGCCTCACGACAGGGACTTTTGAAAAACTGTTTTTT. It codes for CASLTTGTFEKLFF.

This sequence joins TRBV4-1 and TRBJ2-4; 8 bases agree with TRBD2. CDR1 is MGHRA, CDR2 YSYEKL, per germline. This CDR3 comprises 20 residues. V was clipped by 4 bases and J by 5 bases; unmatched bases: 22. This chain's CDR3 is CASSRTLAGNKVTIENIQYF. The CDR3 DNA reads as TGCGCCAGCAGCCGAACTTTAGCGGGAAATAAAGTAACGATCGAAAACATTCAGTACTTC.

This clone was recorded only once. The gene calls are TRBV4-2 and TRBJ2-7; possible D gene TRBD1, 6 bases. This CDR3 contains 17 residues. CDR1 is LGHNA and CDR2 is YNFKEQ in the germline V gene. V lost 4 bases and J lost 6, with 25 bases in between. The CDR3 DNA is TGTGCCAGCAGCCCATCCGGATTTCAGGGGACCCCGCTCGAGCAGTACTTC. This sequence encodes CASSPSGFQGTPLEQYF.

A note on this clone: The same CDR3 is also encoded by other DNA sequences in this sample. This chain links TRBV5-1 with TRBJ2-7, with TRBD1 matching 7 bases. V was pared by 0 bases and J by 1 base, with 1 base of the junction left unmatched. There are 14 residues in the CDR3. CDR1 SGHRS and CDR2 YFSETQ come from the germline V gene. Written as DNA, the CDR3 is TGCGCCAGCAGCTTGGGGGACAGTTCCTACGAGCAGTACTTC. Amino acids: CASSLGDSSYEQYF.

CDR3 coding DNA: TGTGCCAGTAGTATGGACGAGACAGCCTCCTACGAGCAGTACTTC. Amino acids: CASSMDETASYEQYF. V and J are TRBV19 and TRBJ2-7; D may be TRBD1 (5 bases). V was pared by 3 bases and J by 0 bases, with 12 bases between. This CDR3 region has 15 residues. CDR1 is LNHDA and CDR2 is SQIVND in the germline V gene (reference sequence).

V and J are TRBV5-4 and TRBJ2-3, with D tentatively TRBD2 (6 bases). Germline V gene lookup returns CDR1 SGHNT and CDR2 YYREEE (reference sequence). The length of the CDR3 is 17 residues. Trimming pared 0 bases from V and 2 bases from J, leaving 16 bases between. The CDR3 is CASSLARASETTDTQYF. The CDR3 DNA reads TGTGCCAGCAGCTTGGCCCGGGCTAGCGAAACCACAGATACGCAGTATTTT.

This clone came up once. The chain is built from TRBV7-9 and TRBJ2-1, with a possible D match to TRBD1 (6 bases). This CDR3 has 17 residues. In germline, CDR1 is SEHNR, CDR2 FQNEAQ (reference sequence). With 3 bases removed from V and 4 bases from J, the gap between germline ends came to 19 bases. The CDR3 sequence: CASSFPQGLKRYNEQFF. CDR3 DNA: TGTGCCAGCAGCTTCCCACAGGGCCTAAAGAGGTACAATGAGCAGTTCTTC.

The chain recombines TRBV21-1 with TRBJ2-3; TRBD2, the table's D call, was not compared with the DNA. TRBV21-1 is reported as a pseudogene. CDR3 size: 14 residues. CDR3 region: CASGTLKITDTQYF. The CDR3, as DNA: TGTGCCAGTGGGACTCTCAAGATCACAGATACGCAGTATTTT.

The V gene is TRBV6-1, the J gene TRBJ1-2; D uncertain. There are 13 residues in the CDR3. Germline CDR1 MNHNS, CDR2 SASEGT. The CDR3 region has the DNA TGTGCAATCACGTACCGGGAAAACTATGGCTACACCTTC. Translation gives CAITYRENYGYTF.

The chain is built from TRBV2 and TRBJ1-4, with 10 bases lining up with TRBD1. The CDR3 has 14 residues. With 8 bases clipped from V and 10 bases from J, the junction kept 10 bases outside the gene matches. Looked up from germline, CDR1 is SNHLY and CDR2 is FYNNEI. The CDR3, as DNA: TGTGCCAGCGTTGGAGGGACAGGGGCCCGAAAACTGTTTTTT. Its protein is CASVGGTGARKLFF.

This chain joins TRBV10-3 and TRBJ1-1, with D hard to call. This CDR3 is 12 amino acids long. Per germline, CDR1 ENHRY and CDR2 SYGVKD. The V end was cut by 3 bases, the J end by 5 bases, with 7 bases between. The CDR3 bases are TGTGCCATCAGTGACGGGTGGACTGAAGCTTTCTTT. Translation: CAISDGWTEAFF.

The V and J genes are TRBV19 and TRBJ2-7, with D uncertain. V was shortened by 2 bases and J by 6 bases, with 11 bases between the two germline ends. Germline V gene sequence: CDR1 LNHDA, CDR2 SQIVND (reference sequence). The CDR3 runs 13 residues. The CDR3 protein is CASSIPLVGEQYF. In DNA, the CDR3 is TGTGCCAGTAGTATACCCCTAGTGGGCGAGCAGTACTTC.

CDR3 in amino acids: CASSFSWVSERSNEKLFF. CDR3 coding DNA: TGTGCCAGCAGTTTTAGCTGGGTCTCCGAACGGTCTAATGAAAAACTGTTTTTT. This chain joins TRBV28 and TRBJ1-4; D remains ambiguous. This CDR3 region has 18 residues. The germline V gene encodes CDR1 MDHEN and CDR2 SYDVKM. Trimming took off 3 bases at V and 3 bases at J, with 20 bases between the two ends.

This clone appeared a single time. The rearrangement joins TRBV27 to TRBJ2-7, with 11 bases fitting TRBD2. The CDR3 is 15 amino acids. Germline V gene sequence: CDR1 MNHEY, CDR2 SMNVEV (reference sequence). V gave up 6 bases and J gave up 5 bases; unmatched junction bases: 9. CDR3 in DNA: TGTGCCAGCAGCGTCTCTAGCGGGGGGAACGACGAGCAGTACTTC. This gives the protein CASSVSSGGNDEQYF.

CDR3: CASSESEYSNQPQHF. As DNA, the CDR3 is TGTGCCAGCAGTGAATCGGAGTATAGCAATCAGCCCCAGCATTTT. J is TRBJ1-5 and V is TRBV2; D uncertain. CDR1 and CDR2 (germline): SNHLY, FYNNEI. CDR3 length: 15 residues. V was clipped by 2 bases and J by 0 bases, with 8 bases between them.

This chain connects TRBV4-1 to TRBJ2-1; weak D call: TRBD2 (5 bases). CDR1 MGHRA and CDR2 YSYEKL come from the germline V gene. This CDR3 has 13 amino acids. V lost 3 bases, J lost 5 bases, and 8 bases lay in between. Written as DNA, the CDR3 is TGCGCCAGCAGCCAGACGGGAAACAATGAGCAGTTCTTC. This encodes CASSQTGNNEQFF.

V gene TRBV7-9 combines with J gene TRBJ1-2; D possibly corresponds to TRBD1 (5 bases). Looked up from germline, CDR1 is SEHNR and CDR2 is FQNEAQ (reference sequence). V was trimmed by 5 bases and J by 7 bases, leaving 8 bases between them. The CDR3 covers 11 residues. CDR3 DNA sequence: TGTGCCAGCAGCCCGCAGGGTGGCTACACCTTC. Translation: CASSPQGGYTF.